This T cell receptor beta chain was documented in a study of cytomegalovirus exposure and HLA in healthy donors. Study outcomes and limitations: Associated with cytomegalovirus, according to the listing, were fewer than 200 TCR beta chains. Exclusion as indistinguishable affected some V segments, including TRBV6-2 and TRBV6-3. TCR beta chain V- and J-gene trimming was linked, in a later analysis, to a missense variant in DCLRE1C.

A note on this clone: Its antigen is still unknown.

This PCR relied on a set of 60 Vbeta primers and 13 Jbeta primers. Profiling relied on immunoSEQ multiplex PCR, and the TCRdb table lists in-frame clones only, not all of them. The repertoire holds 150,000 to 200,000 clones, with roughly 77% as singletons. V lost 0 bases, J lost 0 bases, and 5 bases stayed unmatched. The CDR3 contains 18 residues. CDR1 and CDR2 (germline): SGDLS, YYNGEE. The chain links TRBV9 to TRBJ2-6; 8 bases fit TRBD1. The source of this sequence is a woman between 45 and 65 years old in good health and CMV-seronegative. The sample taken for sequencing was PBMCs. The CDR3 loop reads CASSVGGTGPSGANVLTF. CDR3 sequence (DNA): TGTGCCAGCAGCGTAGGTGGGACAGGACCCTCTGGGGCCAACGTCCTGACTTTC.